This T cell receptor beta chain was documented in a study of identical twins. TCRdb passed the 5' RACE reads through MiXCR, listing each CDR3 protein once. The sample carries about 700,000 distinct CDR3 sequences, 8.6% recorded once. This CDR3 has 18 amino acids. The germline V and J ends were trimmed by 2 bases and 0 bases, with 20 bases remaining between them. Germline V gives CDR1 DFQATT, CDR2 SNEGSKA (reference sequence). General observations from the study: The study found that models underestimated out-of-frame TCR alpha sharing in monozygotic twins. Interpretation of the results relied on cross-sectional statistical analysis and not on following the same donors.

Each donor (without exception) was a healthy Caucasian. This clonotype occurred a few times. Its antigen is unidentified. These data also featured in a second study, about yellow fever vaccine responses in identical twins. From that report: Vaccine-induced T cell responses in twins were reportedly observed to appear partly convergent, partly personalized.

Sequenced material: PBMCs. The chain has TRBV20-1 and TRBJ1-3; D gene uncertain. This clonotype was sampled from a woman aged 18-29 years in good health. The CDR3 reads CSARRYLPLPSSGNTIYF. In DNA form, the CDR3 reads TGCAGTGCTAGACGGTATCTACCCTTACCCAGCTCTGGAAACACCATATATTTT.